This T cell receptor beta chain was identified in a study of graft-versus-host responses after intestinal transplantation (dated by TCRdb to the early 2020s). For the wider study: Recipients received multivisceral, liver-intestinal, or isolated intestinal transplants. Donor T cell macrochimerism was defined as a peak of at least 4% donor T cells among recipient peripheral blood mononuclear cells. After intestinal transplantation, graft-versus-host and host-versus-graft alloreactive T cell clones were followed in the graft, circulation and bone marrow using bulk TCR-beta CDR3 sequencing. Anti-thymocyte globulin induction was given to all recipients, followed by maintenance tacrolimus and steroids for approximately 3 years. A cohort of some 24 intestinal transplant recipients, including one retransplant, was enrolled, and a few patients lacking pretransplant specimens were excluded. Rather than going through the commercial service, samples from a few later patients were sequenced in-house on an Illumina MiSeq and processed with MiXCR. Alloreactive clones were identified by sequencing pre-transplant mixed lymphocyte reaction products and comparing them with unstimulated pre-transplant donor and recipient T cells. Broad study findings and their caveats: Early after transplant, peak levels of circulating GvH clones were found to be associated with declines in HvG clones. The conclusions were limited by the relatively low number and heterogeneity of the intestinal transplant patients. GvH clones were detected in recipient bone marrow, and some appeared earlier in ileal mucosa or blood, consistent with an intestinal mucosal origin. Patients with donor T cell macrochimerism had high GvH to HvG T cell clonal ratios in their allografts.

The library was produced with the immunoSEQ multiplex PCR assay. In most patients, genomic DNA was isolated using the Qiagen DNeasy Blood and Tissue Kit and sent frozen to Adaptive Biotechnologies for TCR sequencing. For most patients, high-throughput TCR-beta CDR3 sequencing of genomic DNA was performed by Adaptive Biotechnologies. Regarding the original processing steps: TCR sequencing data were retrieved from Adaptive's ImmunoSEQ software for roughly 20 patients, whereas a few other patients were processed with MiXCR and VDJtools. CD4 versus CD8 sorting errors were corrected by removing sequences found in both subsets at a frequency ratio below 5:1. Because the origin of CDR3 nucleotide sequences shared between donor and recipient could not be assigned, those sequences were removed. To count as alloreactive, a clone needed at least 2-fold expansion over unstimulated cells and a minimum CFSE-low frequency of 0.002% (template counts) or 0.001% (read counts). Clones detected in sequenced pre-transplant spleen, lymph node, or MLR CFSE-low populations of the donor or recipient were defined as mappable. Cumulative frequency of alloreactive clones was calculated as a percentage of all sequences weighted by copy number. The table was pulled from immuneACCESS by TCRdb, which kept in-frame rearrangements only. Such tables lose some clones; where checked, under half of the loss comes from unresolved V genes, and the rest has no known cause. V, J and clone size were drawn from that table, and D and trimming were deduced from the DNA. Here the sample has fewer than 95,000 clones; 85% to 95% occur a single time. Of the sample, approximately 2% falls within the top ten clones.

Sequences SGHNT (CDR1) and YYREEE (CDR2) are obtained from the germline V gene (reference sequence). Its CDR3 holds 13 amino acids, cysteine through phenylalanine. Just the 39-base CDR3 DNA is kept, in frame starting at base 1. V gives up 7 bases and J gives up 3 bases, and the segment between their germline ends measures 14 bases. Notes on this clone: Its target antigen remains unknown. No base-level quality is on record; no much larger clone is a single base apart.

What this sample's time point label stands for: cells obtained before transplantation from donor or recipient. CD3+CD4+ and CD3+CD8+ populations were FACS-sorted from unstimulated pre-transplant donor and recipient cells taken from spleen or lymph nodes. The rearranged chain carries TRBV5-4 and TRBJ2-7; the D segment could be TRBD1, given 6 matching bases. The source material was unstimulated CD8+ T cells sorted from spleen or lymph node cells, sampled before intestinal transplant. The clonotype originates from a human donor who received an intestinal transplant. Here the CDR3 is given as CASGVAGDYEQYF. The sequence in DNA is TGTGCCAGCGGGGTGGCAGGGGACTACGAGCAGTACTTC.